This T cell receptor (beta chain) was captured by sequencing in a study of blood T cell repertoires in COVID-19. About the research overall: COVID-19 samples from acute and convalescent phases originated in the United States, Italy and Spain. PBMCs, B-cell-depleted T cells, or T cells were the source of the cDNA or gDNA that made up the material.

Per the original data handling: Estimation of nucleated cell counts relied on the amplification of reference gene primers. Here immunoSEQ multiplex PCR was the method, and the copy in TCRdb shows in-frame clones only, minus some. The DNA was the basis for D and trimming; V, J and clone size are from that table. This table has 90,000 to 120,000 clones, over 60% appearing once. V trimming: 3 bases; J trimming: 6 bases; junction bases outside the gene matches: 3. CDR1 and CDR2 (germline): MNHNS, SASEGT. This CDR3 comprises 14 residues. The chain recombines TRBV6-1 with TRBJ2-5; 11 bases align to TRBD2. The receptor's source is a man between 65 and 80 years old with acute or convalescent COVID-19. Source material: peripheral blood. In DNA form, the CDR3 reads TGTGCCAGCAGTGAGGGACTAGCGGTACAGACCCAGTACTTC. Translated: CASSEGLAVQTQYF.